A selection of T cell receptor beta chains follows, all from one sample in a study of cytomegalovirus exposure and HLA in healthy donors. Clones were read by immunoSEQ multiplex PCR, and TCRdb kept only the in-frame ones, dropping some. The listing records 50,000 to 70,000 clones. Sequencing was done on a sample of PBMCs. Receptors were obtained from a man aged 45-65 years in good health and CMV-seropositive. CDR3s include the opening cysteine and the closing phenylalanine or tryptophan. The D gene is left open where the match is weak.

-,TRBJ2-1,TRBV4-1,CASSQGEEQAFADEQFF,TGCGCCAGCAGCCAAGGCGAGGAACAGGCCTTTGCGGATGAGCAGTTCTTC
-,TRBJ2-7,TRBV28,CASIRRGNRPSYEQYF,TGTGCCAGCATCCGAAGGGGGAACCGCCCCTCCTACGAGCAGTACTTC
TRBD2,TRBJ2-7,TRBV5-1,CASSLATSGRNEQYF,TGCGCCAGCAGCTTGGCTACTAGCGGGAGGAACGAGCAGTACTTC
-,TRBJ1-2,TRBV23-1,CASSQSHKATGGYTF,TGCGCCAGCAGTCAATCCCACAAGGCTACGGGAGGCTACACCTTC
TRBD2,TRBJ2-7,TRBV5-1,CASTSSGAGGEQYF,TGCGCCAGCACGAGCAGCGGAGCGGGAGGCGAGCAGTACTTC
-,TRBJ2-4,TRBV18,CASSPAEGKNIQYF,TGTGCCAGCTCACCCGCGGAGGGTAAAAACATTCAGTACTTC
TRBD2,TRBJ2-5,TRBV9,CASSVSGGGETQYF,TGTGCCAGCAGCGTTAGCGGGGGTGGGGAGACCCAGTACTTC
-,TRBJ2-1,TRBV4-3,CASSRLRAYAGSSYNEQFF,TGCGCCAGCAGCCGGTTAAGGGCTTACGCGGGGAGCTCCTACAATGAGCAGTTCTTC
-,TRBJ1-5,TRBV7-6,CASSSHPGDQPQHF,TGTGCCAGCAGCTCACACCCGGGGGATCAGCCCCAGCATTTT
-,TRBJ2-7,TRBV6-5,CASSLDRRNYEQYF,TGTGCCAGCAGTCTTGACAGGCGAAATTACGAGCAGTACTTC
-,TRBJ2-5,TRBV29-1,CSTWRAGETQYF,TGCAGCACCTGGAGGGCCGGGGAGACCCAGTACTTC
-,TRBJ2-7,TRBV30,CAWSVAGLQYF,TGTGCCTGGAGTGTGGCGGGCCTACAGTACTTC
TRBD1,TRBJ1-6,TRBV6-5,CASSREQGHNSPLHF,TGTGCCAGCAGTAGAGAACAGGGGCATAATTCACCCCTCCACTTT
TRBD1,TRBJ1-1,TRBV6-5,CASTVDRGQTEAFF,TGTGCCAGCACCGTAGACAGGGGGCAAACTGAAGCTTTCTTT
-,TRBJ2-1,TRBV4-3,CASSQGRRGSYNEQFF,TGCGCCAGCAGCCAAGGGAGAAGGGGGTCCTACAATGAGCAGTTCTTC
TRBD1,TRBJ1-1,TRBV30,CAWGQGYTEAFF,TGTGCCTGGGGACAGGGTTACACTGAAGCTTTCTTT
-,TRBJ2-7,TRBV7-7,CASSWTPVHEQYF,TGTGCTAGCAGCTGGACTCCGGTCCACGAGCAGTACTTC
-,TRBJ1-2,TRBV20-1,CSASPTASYTF,TGCAGTGCTAGCCCTACTGCGAGCTACACCTTC
TRBD1,TRBJ2-7,TRBV4-2,CASSQERDRIYEQYF,TGTGCCAGCAGCCAAGAGAGGGACAGAATTTACGAGCAGTACTTC
TRBD2,TRBJ2-5,TRBV5-1,CASSLITSGETQYF,TGCGCCAGCAGCTTGATTACTAGCGGGGAGACCCAGTACTTC
TRBD2,TRBJ2-7,TRBV7-9,CASSLFSTAGAYEQYF,TGTGCCAGCAGCTTATTTTCGACAGCGGGGGCCTACGAGCAGTACTTC
-,TRBJ1-6,TRBV30,CAWSAQGAGNSPLPF,TGTGCCTGGAGTGCCCAGGGTGCCGGAAATTCACCCCTCCCCTTT
-,TRBJ1-1,TRBV5-5,CASSLALTEAFF,TGTGCCAGCAGCTTGGCCCTCACTGAAGCTTTCTTT
-,TRBJ2-7,TRBV5-5,CASSPPLGNEQYF,TGTGCCAGCAGCCCACCACTAGGGAACGAGCAGTACTTC
-,TRBJ1-5,TRBV5-5,CASSLGPGVGQPQHF,TGTGCCAGCAGCTTGGGTCCAGGGGTTGGGCAGCCCCAGCATTTT
TRBD2,TRBJ2-2,TRBV5-6,CASSPSGAPNTGELFF,TGTGCCAGCAGCCCTAGCGGGGCTCCGAACACCGGGGAGCTGTTTTTT
TRBD2,TRBJ2-7,TRBV6-5,CASSYSGRTYEQYF,TGTGCCAGCAGTTATAGCGGGAGGACCTACGAGCAGTACTTC
-,TRBJ1-2,TRBV7-9,CASSPDSVYGYTF,TGTGCCAGCAGCCCAGACAGCGTCTATGGCTACACCTTC
TRBD2,TRBJ2-3,TRBV7-9,CASSSGLAATDTQYF,TGTGCCAGCAGCTCGGGACTAGCGGCAACAGATACGCAGTATTTT
-,TRBJ1-2,TRBV19,CASKRAGSPYGYTF,TGTGCCAGTAAGAGGGCAGGTTCACCCTATGGCTACACCTTC
-,TRBJ2-7,TRBV19,CASTARPPYEQYF,TGTGCCAGTACTGCCAGGCCCCCCTACGAGCAGTACTTC
-,TRBJ2-5,TRBV29-1,CSVDQGGRQETQYF,TGCAGCGTTGACCAAGGAGGCAGACAAGAGACCCAGTACTTC
TRBD1,TRBJ1-1,TRBV5-1,CASTPQGGNTEAFF,TGCGCCAGCACCCCCCAGGGGGGCAACACTGAAGCTTTCTTT
TRBD2,TRBJ2-5,TRBV9,CASSWSSGTQETQYF,TGTGCCAGCAGCTGGTCTAGCGGTACACAAGAGACCCAGTACTTC
-,TRBJ2-7,TRBV28,CASSSKYEQYF,TGTGCCAGCAGTTCTAAGTACGAGCAGTACTTC
TRBD1,TRBJ1-4,TRBV19,CASRQGAYEKLFF,TGTGCCAGTCGACAGGGGGCGTATGAAAAACTGTTTTTT
TRBD1,TRBJ1-2,TRBV19,CASSIGQGFDYGYTF,TGTGCCAGTAGTATCGGACAGGGGTTTGACTATGGCTACACCTTC
-,TRBJ2-3,TRBV5-1,CATRGLAASTDTQYF,TGCGCCACCAGGGGCCTAGCGGCTAGCACAGATACGCAGTATTTT
TRBD1,TRBJ2-7,TRBV6-1,CASREQGARAYEQYF,TGTGCCAGCAGGGAACAGGGGGCTAGAGCCTACGAGCAGTACTTC
TRBD1,TRBJ2-7,TRBV27,CASSSRDRGYEQYF,TGTGCCAGCAGTTCCCGGGACAGGGGATACGAGCAGTACTTC
-,TRBJ1-1,TRBV6-1,CASHQTVNTEAFF,TGTGCCAGCCACCAGACAGTGAACACTGAAGCTTTCTTT
-,TRBJ1-5,TRBV19,CASRGGGRRSNQPQHF,TGTGCCAGTAGAGGCGGGGGGCGCAGGAGCAATCAGCCCCAGCATTTT
-,TRBJ2-5,TRBV15,CATSRLAGVETQYF,TGTGCCACCAGCAGACTAGCTGGAGTAGAGACCCAGTACTTC
TRBD1,TRBJ1-2,TRBV28,CASLTGGGYGYTF,TGTGCCAGCCTGACAGGGGGCGGCTATGGCTACACCTTC
-,TRBJ1-2,TRBV5-1,CASSSGNYGYTF,TGCGCCAGCAGCTCGGGGAACTATGGCTACACCTTC
TRBD1,TRBJ2-7,TRBV29-1,CSVGQGAYEQYF,TGCAGCGTTGGACAGGGTGCCTACGAGCAGTACTTC
-,TRBJ2-2,TRBV27,CASSLPGQNTGELFF,TGTGCCAGCAGTTTGCCGGGACAGAACACCGGGGAGCTGTTTTTT
-,TRBJ1-1,TRBV30,CAARRVTTEAFF,TGTGCCGCACGGAGGGTGACCACTGAAGCTTTCTTT
-,TRBJ2-5,TRBV7-7,CASSSTTGETQYF,TGTGCTAGCAGCTCGACCACGGGGGAGACCCAGTACTTC
-,TRBJ2-7,TRBV28,CASSSPSSSSYEQYF,TGTGCCAGCAGTTCGCCTTCATCCAGCTCCTACGAGCAGTACTTC
TRBD2,TRBJ2-7,TRBV18,CASSPLPTSPSSYEQYF,TGTGCCAGCTCACCTCTCCCGACTAGCCCAAGCTCCTACGAGCAGTACTTC
TRBD1,TRBJ2-7,TRBV18,CASSLDRDGEQYF,TGTGCCAGCTCACTGGACAGGGATGGCGAGCAGTACTTC
TRBD1,TRBJ1-2,TRBV11-2,CASSHATGPFYGYTF,TGTGCCAGCAGCCATGCGACAGGGCCTTTTTATGGCTACACCTTC